The 31 T cell receptor beta chains in this list originate from one sample, sequenced in a study of long-term antiretroviral therapy in people with HIV. They ran version v3.0 of the immunoSEQ assay at survey level. Libraries were prepared by immunoSEQ multiplex PCR; TCRdb keeps only in-frame clonotypes and omits some of them. The sample carries approximately 15,000 clones, around 75% recorded once. This specimen consisted of unsorted PBMCs, obtained 1.5 years before starting antiretroviral therapy. The receptors originated from a woman in her fifties or sixties with HIV.

The V call is TRBV14, the J call TRBJ2-1, with 8 positions matching TRBD1. The CDR3 loop spans 17 amino acids. Trimming took 4 bases from V and 4 from J; bases not matched to a gene: 12. CDR1 is SGHDN and CDR2 is FVKESK in the germline V gene. CDR3 DNA sequence: TGTGCCAGCAGCCCTCGGACAGGGACCCCTAAATACAATGAGCAGTTCTTC. Protein product: CASSPRTGTPKYNEQFF.

The V and J genes are TRBV5-1 and TRBJ2-3, with TRBD2 matching over 9 bases. The CDR3 is 17 amino acids. Germline-derived CDR1 and CDR2 are SGHRS and YFSETQ. With 0 bases clipped from V and 4 bases from J, the junction kept 9 bases outside the gene matches. Here the CDR3 DNA reads TGCGCCAGCAGCTTGGGATCGGTAGCGGGAGTTGCAGATACGCAGTATTTT. Amino acid sequence: CASSLGSVAGVADTQYF.

This clone appeared once. The chain couples TRBV2 to TRBJ2-7; 8 bases match TRBD1. V lost 8 bases, J lost 4 bases, and 13 bases stayed unmatched. Germline CDR1 and CDR2: SNHLY and FYNNEI. This CDR3 is built from 15 residues. This CDR3 reads CASCPGTGGPYEQYF. The CDR3 DNA sequence: TGTGCCAGCTGCCCCGGGACAGGAGGTCCGTACGAGCAGTACTTC.

The J gene is TRBJ2-2, the V gene TRBV7-3, with a weak D call TRBD2 (5 bases). This CDR3 has 15 amino acids. Trimming pared 5 bases from V and 6 bases from J, leaving 16 bases between. Germline V gives CDR1 SGHTA, CDR2 FQGTGA. CDR3 loop: CASSPGLRVAGELFF. In nucleotides, the CDR3 is TGTGCCAGCAGCCCCGGGTTGCGGGTAGCCGGGGAGCTGTTTTTT.

The rearrangement links TRBV6-1 to TRBJ2-3; no firm D call. Trimming pared 2 bases from V and 5 bases from J, leaving 8 bases between. This CDR3 comprises 13 residues. CDR1 and CDR2 (germline): MNHNS, SASEGT. CDR3 sequence: CASSEQRGDTQYF. DNA for the CDR3: TGTGCCAGCAGTGAACAGCGCGGAGATACGCAGTATTTT.

This chain connects TRBV2 to TRBJ1-1; D might be TRBD1 (6 bases). V lost 6 bases and J 5 bases, leaving 13 bases between the germline ends. Germline loops: CDR1 SNHLY, CDR2 FYNNEI. The CDR3 is 13 amino acids. CDR3 coding DNA: TGTGCCAGCAGGCTAGACAGGTCGACTGAAGCTTTCTTT. This gives the protein CASRLDRSTEAFF.

The chain has TRBV7-2 and TRBJ2-4, with D possibly TRBD2 on 6 matching bases. V shed 5 bases and J shed 7 bases, with 18 bases lying between them. The CDR3 extends over 15 amino acids. Germline V gene sequence: CDR1 SGHTA, CDR2 FQGNSA. CDR3 nucleotides: TGTGCCAGCAGCCTTGGTGGTAGCGGACCCAACATTCAGTACTTC. Amino acids: CASSLGGSGPNIQYF.

The chain carries TRBV7-9 and TRBJ2-1, with 7 nucleotides matching TRBD2. CDR1 is SEHNR and CDR2 is FQNEAQ in the germline V gene (reference sequence). This CDR3 is 15 amino acids long. V shed 5 bases and J 6 bases; nucleotides not matched to a gene: 10. The CDR3 nucleotides read TGTGCCAGCAGCCCTGGACTAGATTGGGCCAATGAGCAGTTCTTC. It encodes CASSPGLDWANEQFF.

The V gene is TRBV5-1, the J gene TRBJ2-2; D is possibly TRBD1 or TRBD2 (6 bases each). The V gene lost 3 bases and the J gene lost 0 bases, with 12 bases spanning the gap. This CDR3 region has 16 residues. Germline V CDR1 and CDR2: SGHRS, YFSETQ. CDR3 region: CASSWGALPNTGELFF. The DNA for the CDR3 is TGCGCCAGCAGCTGGGGGGCCCTCCCGAACACCGGGGAGCTGTTTTTT.

The gene calls are TRBV28 and TRBJ1-6; 11 positions match TRBD1. The CDR3 is 16 amino acids. CDR1 is MDHEN, CDR2 SYDVKM, per germline. After removal of 6 bases from V and 9 bases from J, the junction contained 10 bases not matched to a gene. This CDR3 is CASRTPLGTGGSPLHF. In nucleotides, the CDR3 is TGTGCCAGCAGAACCCCGTTGGGGACAGGGGGTTCACCCCTCCACTTT.

The rearrangement links TRBV19 to TRBJ2-5; tentative D call: TRBD2 (6 bases). CDR3 length equals 13 residues. The V gene lost 5 bases and the J gene lost 1 base, with 8 bases spanning the gap. Germline CDR1 is LNHDA and CDR2 is SQIVND (reference sequence). This chain's CDR3 is CASSAGLQETQYF. The DNA of the CDR3 is TGTGCCAGTAGTGCGGGACTCCAAGAGACCCAGTACTTC.

The CDR3 DNA reads as TGTGCCAGCAGTCCCGGGGCATACAATGAGCAGTTCTTC. Translating it yields CASSPGAYNEQFF. The V call is TRBV6-5, the J call TRBJ2-1; D is perhaps TRBD1 or TRBD2 (5 bases each). The CDR3 extends over 13 amino acids. Deletions cut 5 bases from V and 4 bases from J, with 9 bases between. Germline-derived CDR1 and CDR2 are MNHEY and SVGAGI.

The J gene is TRBJ1-2, the V gene TRBV29-1, with D possibly matching TRBD1 (5 bases). This CDR3 spans 13 amino acids. CDR1 is SQVTM and CDR2 is ANQGSEA in the germline V gene. V lost 4 bases to trimming and J lost 1 base, with 10 bases between them. CDR3 sequence: CSVGAGSNYGYTF. In DNA form, the CDR3 reads TGCAGCGTTGGGGCAGGGAGTAACTATGGCTACACCTTC. Full variable domain (outside the CDR3, taken from reference TRBV29-1 and TRBJ1-2): SAVISQKPSRDICQRGTSLTIQCQVDSQVTMMFWYRQQPGQSLTLIATANQGSEATYESGFVIDKFPISRPNLTFSTLTVSNMSPEDSSIYLCSVGAGSNYGYTFGSGTRLTVV.

The chain is built from TRBV7-9 and TRBJ2-4; 8 bases align to TRBD2. V lost 4 bases, J lost 0 bases, and 14 bases stayed unmatched. Germline CDR1 is SEHNR and CDR2 is FQNEAQ (reference sequence). CDR3 length: 19 amino acids. This chain's CDR3 is CASSSPGLDTVLAKNIQYF. DNA for the CDR3: TGTGCCAGCAGCTCACCGGGACTAGATACTGTACTAGCCAAAAACATTCAGTACTTC.

There are a few counts of this clone. The genes are TRBV5-8 and TRBJ2-2; no clear D gene. The CDR3 contains 16 residues. V was cut by 9 bases and J by 6 bases, with 24 bases left in between. Germline V gene lookup returns CDR1 SGHTS and CDR2 YDEGEE. The CDR3 nucleotides are TGTGCCACCCCTCCTCCCCCGGGCGCCAGATCCGGGGAGCTGTTTTTT. Protein product: CATPPPPGARSGELFF.

The chain has TRBV7-6 and TRBJ2-5, with 8 bases identical to TRBD2. Germline V gives CDR1 SGHVS, CDR2 FNYEAQ. CDR3 length equals 17 residues. Trimming removed 6 bases from V and 3 bases from J; junction bases left unmatched: 15. This chain's CDR3 is CASRLRGGGSGKETQYF. Here the CDR3 DNA reads TGTGCCAGCAGGTTGAGGGGCGGGGGGTCCGGAAAAGAGACCCAGTACTTC. Variable domain in full (rest from reference TRBV7-6 and TRBJ2-5): GAGVSQSPRYKVTKRGQDVALRCDPISGHVSLYWYRQALGQGPEFLTYFNYEAQQDKSGLPNDRFSAERPEGSISTLTIQRTEQRDSAMYRCASRLRGGGSGKETQYFGPGTRLLVL.

The V call is TRBV6-5, the J call TRBJ1-2, with a possible D match to TRBD1 (6 bases). V lost 4 bases and J lost 7, with 10 bases in between. Germline-derived CDR1 and CDR2 are MNHEY and SVGAGI. The CDR3 consists of 12 residues. The chain's CDR3 is CASSSGGPGYTF. The CDR3 nucleotides read TGTGCCAGCAGTTCCGGGGGCCCTGGCTACACCTTC.

The chain has TRBV12-5 and TRBJ1-6, with D uncertain. CDR3 length: 13 amino acids. Germline values: CDR1 LGHNT, CDR2 FRNRAP. Trimming shortened V by 1 base and J by 10 bases, and 8 bases separated the two germline ends. Here the CDR3 reads CASGLEGGSPLHF. In DNA, the CDR3 is TGTGCTAGTGGTTTGGAGGGTGGATCACCCCTCCACTTT.

The chain employs TRBV30 and TRBJ2-1; weak D call: TRBD2 (6 bases). The CDR3 spans 15 residues. Between the trimmed V and J ends, which lost 0 bases and 8 bases, there was a span of 17 bases. Germline V lookup: CDR1 GTSNPN, CDR2 SVGIG (reference sequence). The CDR3 loop is CAWSVVEEGKDEQFF. DNA of the CDR3: TGTGCCTGGAGTGTCGTGGAGGAGGGCAAGGATGAGCAGTTCTTC.

This chain links TRBV11-1 with TRBJ1-1, with TRBD1 matching over 9 bases. The CDR3 is 14 residues long. Germline CDR1 reads SGHAT; CDR2 reads FQDESV (reference sequence). Trimming removed 4 bases from V and 1 base from J; junction bases left unmatched: 1. Here the CDR3 reads CASSSGQGNTEAFF. CDR3 DNA: TGTGCCAGCAGCTCGGGACAGGGGAACACTGAAGCTTTCTTT. Drawing the rest from reference TRBV11-1 and TRBJ1-1, the complete variable domain is EAEVAQSPRYKITEKSQAVAFWCDPISGHATLYWYRQILGQGPELLVQFQDESVVDDSQLPKDRFSAERLKGVDSTLKIQPAELGDSAMYLCASSSGQGNTEAFFGQGTRLTVV.

The CDR3, as DNA: TGTGCCAGCAGCGGGGGCTTAGATAGCAATCAGCCCCAGCATTTT. Its protein product is CASSGGLDSNQPQHF. V is TRBV5-5 and J is TRBJ1-5, with TRBD1 as a possible D gene (6 bases). Germline V lookup: CDR1 SGHKS, CDR2 YYEKEE (reference sequence). This CDR3 contains 15 residues. Trimming left V 4 bases short and J 0 bases short, with 11 bases between.

Only one count was recorded for this clone. This chain connects TRBV18 to TRBJ1-6; no definite D call. V gave up 2 bases and J gave up 3 bases, with 5 bases separating them. The CDR3 is 14 residues long. Germline V lookup: CDR1 KGHSH, CDR2 LQKENI. This CDR3 is CASSPGFYNSPLHF. The CDR3 DNA is TGTGCCAGCTCACCAGGGTTCTATAATTCACCCCTCCACTTT. Complete variable domain (other parts from reference TRBV18 and TRBJ1-6): NAGVMQNPRHLVRRRGQEARLRCSPMKGHSHVYWYRQLPEEGLKFMVYLQKENIIDESGMPKERFSAEFPKEGPSILRIQQVVRGDSAAYFCASSPGFYNSPLHFGNGTRLTVT.

The gene calls are TRBV7-8 and TRBJ2-3; TRBD1 might be the D (5 bases). The V gene lost 5 bases and the J gene lost 4 bases, with 13 bases spanning the gap. The germline gives CDR1 SGHVS, CDR2 FQNEAQ. This CDR3 is built from 14 residues. This chain's CDR3 is CASSLQGVADTQYF. The CDR3 DNA follows: TGTGCCAGCAGCCTCCAGGGTGTTGCAGATACGCAGTATTTT.

The gene calls are TRBV6-1 and TRBJ1-1; D might be TRBD1 (6 bases). CDR3 size: 14 residues. The germline V gene has CDR1 MNHNS and CDR2 SASEGT. V was trimmed by 6 bases and J by 3 bases, leaving 14 bases between them. The CDR3 here is CASSRQVKDTEAFF. The CDR3 DNA is TGTGCCAGCAGCAGACAGGTAAAGGACACTGAAGCTTTCTTT.

The chain employs TRBV18 and TRBJ2-7, with TRBD1 matching over 8 bases. The V segment lost 5 bases and the J segment 2 bases; nucleotides outside the gene matches: 5. The CDR3 is 14 residues long. Germline CDR1 KGHSH, CDR2 LQKENI. As DNA, the CDR3 is TGTGCCAGCTCAGTAGGACAGGGAACCTACGAGCAGTACTTC. Residues: CASSVGQGTYEQYF.

This clone has just a few counts. The chain uses TRBV7-8 and TRBJ1-5; 7 bases agree with TRBD1. The CDR3 runs to 14 residues. Germline CDR1 reads SGHVS; CDR2 reads FQNEAQ. Trimming removed 4 bases from V and 1 base from J; junction bases left unmatched: 1. This CDR3 reads CASSSGQSNQPQHF. For the CDR3, the DNA is TGTGCCAGCAGCTCGGGACAGAGCAATCAGCCCCAGCATTTT.

This CDR3 reads CASTPWDRGYEQYF. CDR3 bases: TGTGCCAGCACCCCTTGGGACAGAGGCTACGAGCAGTACTTC. The V call is TRBV9, the J call TRBJ2-7; TRBD1 matches at 7 bases. This CDR3 has 14 residues. J lost 3 bases, V lost 6 bases, and 9 bases had no gene match. Germline-derived CDR1 and CDR2 are SGDLS and YYNGEE.

This chain joins TRBV29-1 and TRBJ1-4, with D possibly TRBD1 on 6 matching bases. The CDR3 is 15 amino acids. Per germline, CDR1 SQVTM and CDR2 ANQGSEA. The V end lost 6 bases, the J end lost 3 bases, and 17 bases lay between the germline ends. For the CDR3, the DNA is TGCAGCGTCGGTGCCCGGGGGCCTCCTAATGAAAAACTGTTTTTT. It specifies CSVGARGPPNEKLFF.

The chain joins TRBV9 to TRBJ1-2; no clear D gene. The length of the CDR3 is 14 residues. Germline V gene data show CDR1 as SGDLS and CDR2 as YYNGEE. The V end lost 3 bases, the J end lost 4 bases, and 13 bases lay between the germline ends. CDR3 sequence: CASSADRLGYGYTF. The CDR3 nucleotides are TGTGCCAGCAGCGCCGACCGCCTAGGCTATGGCTACACCTTC. The full variable domain, completed using reference TRBV9 and TRBJ1-2, is DSGVTQTPKHLITATGQRVTLRCSPRSGDLSVYWYQQSLDQGLQFLIQYYNGEERAKGNILERFSAQQFPDLHSELNLSSLELGDSALYFCASSADRLGYGYTFGSGTRLTVV.

V is TRBV21-1 and J is TRBJ1-5. TRBV21-1 has pseudogene status. This CDR3 has 14 amino acids. This CDR3 is CASSKKGSNQPQHF. The CDR3 DNA reads as TGTGCCAGCAGCAAAAAGGGAAGCAATCAGCCCCAGCATTTT.

V usage is TRBV7-2 and J usage is TRBJ2-3; D possibly corresponds to TRBD2 (5 bases). The CDR3 spans 14 residues. V was cut by 5 bases and J by 2 bases, with 11 bases left in between. CDR1 and CDR2 from the germline V gene are SGHTA and FQGNSA. CDR3 amino acids: CASSDTRDTDTQYF. CDR3 in DNA: TGTGCCAGCAGCGATACTAGGGACACAGATACGCAGTATTTT.